A selection of T cell receptor beta chains follows, all from one sample in a study of T cell responses to AZD1222 COVID-19 vaccine. Only in-frame clones appear in the TCRdb table, and some are missing; sequencing was by immunoSEQ multiplex PCR. The data contain approximately 120,000 clones, 80% to 90% of them singletons. The material sequenced was peripheral blood, taken 28 days after the second AZD1222 dose. The receptors derive from an adult who received the AZD1222 COVID-19 vaccine. The CDR3 runs from the conserved cysteine through the conserved F or W. The order of the fields is CDR3 DNA, CDR3 protein, D gene, clone size, V gene, J gene. D genes are given only for firm matches. Size tells how often a clone was seen (once, few, many) or the class of an expanded clone, and some rows leave it out.

TGTGCTAGTGGCCGTGGAAACACCATATATTTT	CASGRGNTIYF	-	-	TRBV12-5	TRBJ1-3
TGTGCCAGCAGTGAATTAAGCGTGCAGGGTGAGCAGTTCTTC	CASSELSVQGEQFF	-	-	TRBV2	TRBJ2-1
TGTGCCAGCAGTCCCCAGCGGGGTGGCTACACCTTC	CASSPQRGGYTF	-	-	TRBV27	TRBJ1-2
TGTGCCAGCAGCGTTACTAGCGGGGCATACAATGAGCAGTTCTTC	CASSVTSGAYNEQFF	TRBD2	-	TRBV7-9	TRBJ2-1
TGTGCCAGCAGTTTAATAGGGGGGGAGACCCAGTACTTC	CASSLIGGETQYF	-	-	TRBV27	TRBJ2-5
TGTGCCAGCAGTTACAGTAGACCGACCGGGGGCTACACCTTC	CASSYSRPTGGYTF	-	-	TRBV6-5	TRBJ1-2
TGTGCCAGCAGTGACTCGATCTTTTTCCCCGGGGGCTACACCTTC	CASSDSIFFPGGYTF	-	-	TRBV6-4	TRBJ1-2
TGTGCCAGCAGCTTAGTGGCTAGCGGGGGTTTTGGCGGGGAGCAGTTCTTC	CASSLVASGGFGGEQFF	TRBD2	-	TRBV7-2	TRBJ2-1
TGTGCCAGCAGTGGGGGCAGGAGCTATGGCTACACCTTC	CASSGGRSYGYTF	-	-	TRBV2	TRBJ1-2
TGTGCCAGCAGCTTAGATCCAGGGGCTGGTGGCTACACCTTC	CASSLDPGAGGYTF	-	-	TRBV11-2	TRBJ1-2
TGCGCCAGCAGCCAAGATCGGGGACTAGCCGTCTACGAGCAGTACTTC	CASSQDRGLAVYEQYF	TRBD2	-	TRBV4-1	TRBJ2-7
TGTGCCAGCAGCGTAGCTCTATCCCAAGAGACCCAGTACTTC	CASSVALSQETQYF	-	-	TRBV9	TRBJ2-5
TGTGCCAGCAGGTATAGCGGGGAGCTGTTTTTT	CASRYSGELFF	-	-	TRBV2	TRBJ2-2
TGTGCCAGCAGCTTGAGACTAGCGGGGAGCACAGATACGCAGTATTTT	CASSLRLAGSTDTQYF	TRBD2	-	TRBV5-4	TRBJ2-3
TGTGCCAGCAGCCCGGAGGGGGAGACCCAGTACTTC	CASSPEGETQYF	-	-	TRBV3-1/TRBV3-2	TRBJ2-5
TGCGCCAGCAGCCAAAACAGGGCTACTGAAGCTTTCTTT	CASSQNRATEAFF	-	-	TRBV4-3	TRBJ1-1
TGCAGCGTTCGAGGGGTTTCCTACAATGAGCAGTTCTTC	CSVRGVSYNEQFF	-	few	TRBV29-1	TRBJ2-1
TGTGCCAGTAGTATAGGAACAGGGGGTCGCGAAAAACTGTTTTTT	CASSIGTGGREKLFF	TRBD1	-	TRBV19	TRBJ1-4
TGCGCCAGCAGCTTTCAGTCAAGGGGAGTTTCTAGGGGTTCTGATGAAAAACTGTTTTTT	CASSFQSRGVSRGSDEKLFF	-	-	TRBV4-1	TRBJ1-4
TGCGCCAGCAGCCGAGCCACAGGGGGCAGGGTCACTGAAGCTTTCTTT	CASSRATGGRVTEAFF	TRBD1	-	TRBV4-1	TRBJ1-1
TGTGCCAGCAGCCACCCGGTCACAGATACGCAGTATTTT	CASSHPVTDTQYF	-	-	TRBV3-1/TRBV3-2	TRBJ2-3
TGTGCCAGCAGCGTTGGGACGGAAGTCCTCAATACTGGAAACACCATATATTTT	CASSVGTEVLNTGNTIYF	-	-	TRBV9	TRBJ1-3
TGCAGTGCTAGTCGAGCGGGAGATTCTACAGATACGCAGTATTTT	CSASRAGDSTDTQYF	TRBD2	-	TRBV20-1	TRBJ2-3
TGTGCCAGCAGCCAAGAGGGCAGGGGGTGGGAGACCCAGTACTTC	CASSQEGRGWETQYF	TRBD1	-	TRBV3-1/TRBV3-2	TRBJ2-5
TGTGCTTCGGGAATGCGGGGGGGTACTTCCACTGAAGCTTTCTTT	CASGMRGGTSTEAFF	-	-	TRBV3-1/TRBV3-2	TRBJ1-1
TGTGCCAGCAGTGATCCAGATCAGCCCCAGCATTTT	CASSDPDQPQHF	-	once	TRBV25-1	TRBJ1-5
TGTGCCTGGAACGGGAATTCTGAGGGAAACACCATATATTTT	CAWNGNSEGNTIYF	-	-	TRBV30	TRBJ1-3
TGTGCCACCGTTGCTGTGGCCCAGGGCCTTAACTATGGCTACACCTTC	CATVAVAQGLNYGYTF	-	-	TRBV19	TRBJ1-2
TGTGCCAGCACCTTGCTGCACCACAAGGATAACTATGGCTACACCTTC	CASTLLHHKDNYGYTF	-	few	TRBV5-6	TRBJ1-2
TGTGCCAGCAGCTACAGGGGTCTGGTCCACTACAATGAGCAGTTCTTC	CASSYRGLVHYNEQFF	TRBD1	-	TRBV7-8	TRBJ2-1
TGTGCCAGCAGCTTAGGAACCATTAATGAAAAACTGTTTTTT	CASSLGTINEKLFF	-	-	TRBV7-8	TRBJ1-4
TGTGCCAGCAGCTTAACCCACCCGGGACAGGCCCCAAAGGGCTATGGCTACACCTTC	CASSLTHPGQAPKGYGYTF	TRBD1	-	TRBV5-4	TRBJ1-2
TGTGCCAGCAGCCCAGGACAGGGGGCGCGTAAGCAGTACTTC	CASSPGQGARKQYF	TRBD1	-	TRBV6-5	TRBJ2-7
TGTGCGGGCTCTACAGGGAAATCGAGCGGGAGACGGTTCGACAATGAGCAGTTCTTC	CAGSTGKSSGRRFDNEQFF	TRBD2	-	TRBV2	TRBJ2-1
TGTGCCAGCAGTGTACACGCACTACGGGGTAATTCACCCCTCCACTTT	CASSVHALRGNSPLHF	-	-	TRBV6-1	TRBJ1-6
TGCAGCGTTGGAGAGGGAGGCACTGAAGCTTTCTTT	CSVGEGGTEAFF	-	-	TRBV29-1	TRBJ1-1
TGTGCCAGCAGCCCCCGGGATAACCTCGGTGAGCAGTACTTC	CASSPRDNLGEQYF	-	-	TRBV7-8	TRBJ2-7
TGTGCCAGCGAAGAGGACAGGGCTTGGTTTGGCTACACCTTC	CASEEDRAWFGYTF	TRBD1	once	TRBV2	TRBJ1-2
TGTGCCAGTAGTCCCACCAAAGGGTACGAGCAGTACTTC	CASSPTKGYEQYF	-	-	TRBV19	TRBJ2-7
TGTGCCAGCAGCTTAGCGCTCGACAGGGTGGGTCAGCCCCAGCATTTT	CASSLALDRVGQPQHF	TRBD1	-	TRBV7-8	TRBJ1-5
TGCGCCAGCAGCCAACATCCCGGGACAGGGTCGGGTCAGCCCCAGCATTTT	CASSQHPGTGSGQPQHF	TRBD1	-	TRBV4-3	TRBJ1-5
TGTGCCAGCAGTTTAGGGGCGGGGCCCCAGCATTTT	CASSLGAGPQHF	-	-	TRBV12-3/TRBV12-4	TRBJ1-5
TGTGCCAGCACCGGCAGAGCACGTGCGGGTTCACCCCTCCACTTT	CASTGRARAGSPLHF	-	-	TRBV6-5	TRBJ1-6
TGCGCCAGCAGCTTGGAGGTCCAAGACGAGCAGTACTTC	CASSLEVQDEQYF	-	-	TRBV5-1	TRBJ2-7
TGTGCCAGCAGTTTAGGCGGCAGGCCCACGAATCAGCCCCAGCATTTT	CASSLGGRPTNQPQHF	-	-	TRBV27	TRBJ1-5
TGTGCCACCAGTGACGCCTCGGGACCGGGGGAGACCCAGTACTTC	CATSDASGPGETQYF	-	-	TRBV24-1	TRBJ2-5
TGTGCCAGCTCACTAGCGGGCTCCGAGACCCAGTACTTC	CASSLAGSETQYF	TRBD2	-	TRBV18	TRBJ2-5
TGTGCCAGCAGTTTATTACTGGGGAACGAGCAGTACTTC	CASSLLLGNEQYF	-	-	TRBV27	TRBJ2-7
TGTGCCACCAGCAGAGATCTCAGCGGGGTTGCCTACGAGCAGTACTTC	CATSRDLSGVAYEQYF	TRBD2	few	TRBV15	TRBJ2-7
TGTGCCAGCAGCAGGATGGGACTCCCCTACAATGAGCAGTTCTTC	CASSRMGLPYNEQFF	-	-	TRBV6-5	TRBJ2-1
TGTGCCAGCAGCCCGAAGAGCGGGGGCTACAATGAGCAGTTCTTC	CASSPKSGGYNEQFF	TRBD2	-	TRBV5-4	TRBJ2-1
TGTGCCAGTAGTATTGGTGCGACCCAGTACTTC	CASSIGATQYF	-	-	TRBV19	TRBJ2-5
TGTGCCAGCAGTGGGGACTACGCTAACGAGCAGTACTTC	CASSGDYANEQYF	TRBD2	medium-sized	TRBV2	TRBJ2-7
TGCGCCAGCAGCCAAGGTAGTGGAACCGTACCGAATGGCTACACCTTC	CASSQGSGTVPNGYTF	-	few	TRBV4-3	TRBJ1-2
TGTGCCAGCAGCTTAGGGCTGAGGCACCTTAACTATGGCTACACCTTC	CASSLGLRHLNYGYTF	-	-	TRBV7-8	TRBJ1-2